One and the same sample provided the 5 T cell receptor beta chains below, sequenced in a study of blood T cell repertoires in COVID-19. Assay: immunoSEQ multiplex PCR; the TCRdb copy retains only in-frame clones and omits some. Of about 97,000 clones in the sample, 78% were seen once. Sequenced: peripheral blood. All receptors derive from a man aged 55 to 70 with active or convalescent COVID-19.

The CDR3 nucleotides are TGTGCCGTCCGCCCAGGGCATGGCTACACCTTC. This codes for CAVRPGHGYTF. This chain links TRBV11-2 with TRBJ1-2; the D gene is possibly TRBD1 (5 bases). V gave up 11 bases and J gave up 6 bases, with 13 bases separating them. CDR3 length: 11 residues. CDR1 is SGHAT and CDR2 is FQNNGV in the germline V gene.

The rearrangement links TRBV28 to TRBJ1-6, with a tentative D call TRBD1 (6 bases). Between the trimmed V and J ends, which lost 8 bases and 11 bases, there was a span of 13 bases. Germline CDR1 is MDHEN and CDR2 is SYDVKM. CDR3 length: 12 amino acids. CDR3 loop: CASWGRGTPLHF. The DNA for the CDR3 is TGTGCCAGCTGGGGGAGGGGGACACCCCTCCACTTT.

V usage is TRBV29-1 and J usage is TRBJ2-3; the D gene is possibly TRBD2 (6 bases). The CDR3 loop spans 16 amino acids. The V gene lost 3 bases and the J gene lost 0 bases, with 16 bases spanning the gap. The germline V gene has CDR1 SQVTM and CDR2 ANQGSEA. As DNA, the CDR3 is TGCAGCGTTGAGACTCGGAGGGCCGCTAGCACAGATACGCAGTATTTT. Its translation: CSVETRRAASTDTQYF.

The chain couples TRBV7-8 to TRBJ1-6; 7 bases line up with TRBD1. Germline-derived CDR1 and CDR2 are SGHVS and FQNEAQ. This CDR3 has 14 amino acids. Trimming cost V 6 bases and J 4 bases; bases outside gene matches: 3. For the CDR3, the DNA is TGTGCCAGCAGAACGGGACAGTATAATTCACCCCTCCACTTT. Its translation: CASRTGQYNSPLHF.

The rearrangement joins TRBV19 to TRBJ1-1; 7 bases are shared with TRBD1. CDR3 length equals 14 residues. Germline V gene data show CDR1 as LNHDA and CDR2 as SQIVND (reference sequence). J lost 4 bases, V lost 5 bases, and 7 bases had no gene match. CDR3 nucleotide sequence: TGTGCCAGTAGTCTAAGACAGGGAGGCACTGAAGCTTTCTTT. This gives the protein CASSLRQGGTEAFF.